A single sample gave rise to the 30 T cell receptor beta chains below, sequenced in a study of blood T cell dynamics during melanoma immunotherapy. Stated time point: pre-treatment baseline. Only in-frame clones appear in the TCRdb table, and some are missing; sequencing was by immunoSEQ multiplex PCR. The profile covers about 9,700 clones, with 85% to 90% appearing a single time and under 35% taken by the ten largest. This material consisted of blood, taken from a patient treated with checkpoint blockade. Source of these receptors: a human donor with melanoma.

V is TRBV27 and J is TRBJ2-2; 11 nucleotides align to TRBD2. The J segment lost 4 bases and the V segment lost 0 bases, leaving 4 bases of the junction unmatched. In germline, CDR1 is MNHEY, CDR2 SMNVEV (reference sequence). The CDR3 is 17 amino acids. CDR3 amino acids: CASSLSGLADATGELFF. DNA of the CDR3: TGTGCCAGCAGTTTATCGGGACTAGCGGACGCCACCGGGGAGCTGTTTTTT.

This sequence joins TRBV19 and TRBJ2-5; D is ambiguous. In germline, CDR1 is LNHDA, CDR2 SQIVND (reference sequence). The CDR3 contains 14 residues. Trimming pared 7 bases from V and 7 bases from J, leaving 19 bases between. The CDR3 sequence is CASTGPDGLGTQYF. CDR3 DNA sequence: TGTGCCAGTACCGGACCCGATGGGTTGGGGACCCAGTACTTC.

The V and J genes are TRBV7-3 and TRBJ2-4, with D perhaps assigned TRBD1 or TRBD2 (7 bases each). V lost 3 bases, J lost 0 bases, and 12 bases lay in between. The germline gives CDR1 SGHTA, CDR2 FQGTGA. The CDR3 runs 16 residues. CDR3 in amino acids: CASSFRGGVAKNIQYF. As DNA, the CDR3 is TGTGCCAGCAGCTTCAGGGGGGGAGTAGCCAAAAACATTCAGTACTTC.

The V gene is TRBV4-1, the J gene TRBJ2-7, with 9 bases aligning to TRBD2. The V gene end was trimmed by 3 bases and the J gene end by 0 bases; junction bases not matched to a gene: 6. The CDR3 loop spans 16 amino acids. Germline CDR1 reads MGHRA; CDR2 reads YSYEKL. The CDR3 DNA reads as TGCGCCAGCAGCCAGGGGGCGGGAGGGAGCTCCTACGAGCAGTACTTC. As protein: CASSQGAGGSSYEQYF.

This chain links TRBV19 with TRBJ2-3; 12 positions agree with TRBD2. The CDR3 runs 15 residues. CDR1 and CDR2 (germline): LNHDA, SQIVND (reference sequence). V shed 4 bases, J shed 6 bases, and the junction held 5 bases outside the gene matches. The CDR3, as DNA: TGTGCCAGTAGTAAGCTAGCGGGAGGGCCTGATACGCAGTATTTT. It yields the protein CASSKLAGGPDTQYF.

CDR3 nucleotide sequence: TGTGCCAGCAGTGAAGGGACAGCCTACGAGCAGTACTTC. This gives the protein CASSEGTAYEQYF. The V gene is TRBV6-1, the J gene TRBJ2-7; D perhaps matches TRBD1 (6 bases). V was pared by 1 base and J by 2 bases, with 6 bases between. Germline-derived CDR1 and CDR2 are MNHNS and SASEGT. This CDR3 has 13 amino acids.

The CDR3 coding sequence is TGTGCCACCAGCAGAGGGGTGTCCGAGTATGGCTACACCTTC. Amino acids: CATSRGVSEYGYTF. The chain employs TRBV15 and TRBJ1-2; D is undetermined. Trimming removed 1 base at V and 5 bases at J, with 11 bases between. CDR3 length: 14 amino acids. In germline, CDR1 is LNHNV, CDR2 YYDKDF (reference sequence). The whole variable domain, remainder taken from reference TRBV15 and TRBJ1-2, is DAMVIQNPRYQVTQFGKPVTLSCSQTLNHNVMYWYQQKSSQAPKLLFHYYDKDFNNEADTPDNFQSRRPNTSFCFLDIRSPGLGDTAMYLCATSRGVSEYGYTFGSGTRLTVV.

The rearrangement uses TRBV7-2 and TRBJ1-4; D is perhaps TRBD1 (5 bases). The CDR3 covers 12 residues. V lost 5 bases, J lost 8 bases, and 9 bases lay in between. Germline CDR1 is SGHTA and CDR2 is FQGNSA. The CDR3 DNA sequence: TGTGCCAGCAGCCCCCAGGGAGAAAAACTGTTTTTT. Amino acids: CASSPQGEKLFF. The complete variable domain, with remaining parts taken from reference TRBV7-2 and TRBJ1-4, reads GAGVSQSPSNKVTEKGKDVELRCDPISGHTALYWYRQSLGQGLEFLIYFQGNSAPDKSGLPSDRFSAERTGGSVSTLTIQRTQQEDSAVYLCASSPQGEKLFFGSGTQLSVL.

The CDR3 here is CASSPGQGPYNEQFF. CDR3 DNA: TGTGCCAGCAGCCCTGGACAGGGGCCCTACAATGAGCAGTTCTTC. The V and J genes are TRBV9 and TRBJ2-1; 9 nucleotides match TRBD1. The germline V gene encodes CDR1 SGDLS and CDR2 YYNGEE. The CDR3 runs 15 residues. V was pared by 4 bases and J by 2 bases, with 4 bases of the junction left unmatched.

The chain is built from TRBV19 and TRBJ2-3; D is unresolved. Trimming pared 6 bases from V and 3 bases from J, leaving 16 bases between. The CDR3 totals 15 residues. Germline values: CDR1 LNHDA, CDR2 SQIVND (reference sequence). Here the CDR3 reads CASRPGPRWTDTQYF. The CDR3 DNA sequence: TGTGCCAGTAGACCAGGACCCCGGTGGACAGATACGCAGTATTTT.

The V call is TRBV19, the J call TRBJ2-2; 7 bases line up with TRBD2. CDR3 length equals 15 residues. Germline V gives CDR1 LNHDA, CDR2 SQIVND (reference sequence). Trimming cost V 5 bases and J 4 bases; bases outside gene matches: 7. CDR3 loop: CASSPWGGSTGELFF. CDR3 coding DNA: TGTGCCAGTAGTCCCTGGGGGGGGTCCACCGGGGAGCTGTTTTTT.

The chain links TRBV16 to TRBJ1-2; D is uncertain. Germline V CDR1 and CDR2: KGHSY, FQNENV. V lost 2 bases to trimming and J lost 4 bases, with 11 bases between them. The CDR3 extends over 14 amino acids. The CDR3 loop is CASSQPARAYGYTF. The CDR3 DNA follows: TGTGCCAGCAGCCAACCGGCTAGAGCCTATGGCTACACCTTC.

The rearrangement joins TRBV7-3 to TRBJ1-5, with D perhaps TRBD1 (5 bases). Trimming pared 2 bases from V and 2 bases from J, leaving 10 bases between. Germline V gene sequence: CDR1 SGHTA, CDR2 FQGTGA. CDR3 size: 15 residues. The CDR3 reads CASSLWGRGNQPQHF. CDR3 nucleotides: TGTGCCAGCAGCTTATGGGGACGTGGCAATCAGCCCCAGCATTTT. Looking up the rest from reference TRBV7-3 and TRBJ1-5 gives the full variable domain: GAGVSQTPSNKVTEKGKYVELRCDPISGHTALYWYRQSLGQGPEFLIYFQGTGAADDSGLPNDRFFAVRPEGSVSTLKIQRTERGDSAVYLCASSLWGRGNQPQHFGDGTRLSIL.

The rearrangement links TRBV7-3 to TRBJ2-1, with D tentatively TRBD2 (5 bases). Trimming took 5 bases from V and 6 from J, leaving 20 bases between them. CDR1 is SGHTA, CDR2 FQGTGA, per germline. The CDR3 has 16 residues. The CDR3: CASSPLGSAFPNEQFF. The DNA of the CDR3 is TGTGCCAGCAGCCCCCTTGGTAGCGCTTTCCCCAATGAGCAGTTCTTC.

V gene TRBV7-8 combines with J gene TRBJ2-7; no definite D call. Trimming cost V 1 base and J 2 bases, with 15 bases left between them. The CDR3 runs to 16 residues. CDR1 is SGHVS and CDR2 is FQNEAQ in the germline V gene. The CDR3 protein is CASSLGRRPSPYEQYF. For the CDR3, the DNA is TGTGCCAGCAGCTTAGGGCGCCGGCCAAGCCCCTACGAGCAGTACTTC.

The chain joins TRBV7-8 to TRBJ2-7, with 11 bases matching TRBD1. The length of the CDR3 is 16 residues. Germline assignment: CDR1 SGHVS and CDR2 FQNEAQ. V was pared by 5 bases and J by 9 bases, with 15 bases of the junction left unmatched. DNA of the CDR3: TGTGCCAGCAGCCCCCGGGGACAGGGGGGGCGTGGTAGGCAGTACTTC. Its translation: CASSPRGQGGRGRQYF.

The chain recombines TRBV28 with TRBJ1-2; no clear D. The CDR3 has 9 residues. Between the trimmed V and J ends, which lost 6 bases and 7 bases, there was a span of 3 bases. CDR1 MDHEN and CDR2 SYDVKM come from the germline V gene. The CDR3 DNA reads TGTGCCAGCAGCCCTGGCTACACCTTC. This codes for CASSPGYTF.

The rearrangement links TRBV6-1 to TRBJ1-5, with D perhaps TRBD1 (5 bases). The CDR3 is 14 amino acids. Germline values: CDR1 MNHNS, CDR2 SASEGT. V was trimmed by 6 bases and J by 0 bases, leaving 9 bases between them. CDR3 DNA sequence: TGTGCCAGCAGGACAGACCTTAGCAATCAGCCCCAGCATTTT. This sequence encodes CASRTDLSNQPQHF.

J is TRBJ2-1 and V is TRBV4-1; 8 bases are shared with TRBD1. Germline V gene data show CDR1 as MGHRA and CDR2 as YSYEKL. CDR3 size: 17 residues. The V gene end was trimmed by 1 base and the J gene end by 1 base; junction bases not matched to a gene: 6. The CDR3 nucleotides are TGCGCCAGCAGCCAAGTTCCGGACAGGGAGTCCTACAATGAGCAGTTCTTC. Protein sequence: CASSQVPDRESYNEQFF.

This chain joins TRBV27 and TRBJ1-5; 11 positions agree with TRBD1. Unmatched junction bases numbered 1, after V lost 2 bases and J lost 4 bases. This CDR3 contains 15 residues. Germline lookup yields CDR1 MNHEY and CDR2 SMNVEV (reference sequence). The CDR3 DNA sequence: TGTGCCAGCAGTTTAGGGACAGGGGGAAATCAGCCCCAGCATTTT. This translates into CASSLGTGGNQPQHF.

The gene calls are TRBV28 and TRBJ2-7, with a possible D match to TRBD2 (6 bases). Per the germline V gene, CDR1 is MDHEN and CDR2 is SYDVKM. This CDR3 region has 18 residues. Trimming removed 1 base at V and 1 base at J, with 20 bases between. CDR3 residues: CASSLLEGPGRNSYEQYF. The CDR3 region has the DNA TGTGCCAGCAGTTTATTGGAGGGGCCGGGGCGCAATTCCTACGAGCAGTACTTC.

The V and J genes are TRBV30 and TRBJ1-2; D is possibly TRBD1 (5 bases). There are 16 residues in the CDR3. Trimming pared 3 bases from V and 3 bases from J, leaving 20 bases between. Germline-derived CDR1 and CDR2 are GTSNPN and SVGIG (reference sequence). DNA for the CDR3: TGTGCCTGGAGCGCCGGGACGAACACCCTCTACTATGGCTACACCTTC. Residues: CAWSAGTNTLYYGYTF.

This clone was found once. The chain employs TRBV7-2 and TRBJ2-7; the D gene is possibly TRBD1 (6 bases). The CDR3 spans 15 residues. Per germline, CDR1 SGHTA and CDR2 FQGNSA. V was cut by 5 bases and J by 2 bases, with 16 bases left in between. Here the CDR3 reads CASSPLGASAYEQYF. CDR3 in DNA: TGTGCCAGCAGCCCCCTGGGGGCGTCTGCCTACGAGCAGTACTTC. Combining the CDR3 with reference TRBV7-2 and TRBJ2-7 gives the whole variable domain GAGVSQSPSNKVTEKGKDVELRCDPISGHTALYWYRQSLGQGLEFLIYFQGNSAPDKSGLPSDRFSAERTGGSVSTLTIQRTQQEDSAVYLCASSPLGASAYEQYFGPGTRLTVT.

The chain joins TRBV7-3 to TRBJ2-2, with TRBD1 identical over 7 bases. The length of the CDR3 is 17 residues. CDR1 SGHTA and CDR2 FQGTGA come from the germline V gene. Trimming at V came to 1 base and at J to 1 base, leaving 6 bases not matched to a gene. CDR3 loop: CASSLIGGQGNTGELFF. CDR3 bases: TGTGCCAGCAGCTTAATAGGGGGCCAGGGGAACACCGGGGAGCTGTTTTTT. Full variable domain (missing parts from reference TRBV7-3 and TRBJ2-2): GAGVSQTPSNKVTEKGKYVELRCDPISGHTALYWYRQSLGQGPEFLIYFQGTGAADDSGLPNDRFFAVRPEGSVSTLKIQRTERGDSAVYLCASSLIGGQGNTGELFFGEGSRLTVL.

The V gene is TRBV5-4, the J gene TRBJ2-7; 10 bases line up with TRBD1. Germline CDR1 and CDR2: SGHNT and YYREEE (reference sequence). Trimming removed 7 bases from V and 3 bases from J; junction bases left unmatched: 7. The CDR3 has 14 amino acids. The chain's CDR3 is CASAPGTGVYEQYF. The CDR3 nucleotides are TGTGCCAGCGCACCCGGGACAGGGGTCTACGAGCAGTACTTC.

Here the CDR3 DNA reads TGTGCCAGCAGCACGCCCGGGACTCCCTACAATGAGCAGTTCTTC. It is translated as CASSTPGTPYNEQFF. The rearrangement links TRBV9 to TRBJ2-1, with TRBD2 as a possible D gene (6 bases). The CDR3 has 15 residues. Germline V gene sequence: CDR1 SGDLS, CDR2 YYNGEE. V lost 4 bases and J 2 bases, leaving 13 bases between the germline ends. The full variable domain, its missing parts supplied by reference TRBV9 and TRBJ2-1, is DSGVTQTPKHLITATGQRVTLRCSPRSGDLSVYWYQQSLDQGLQFLIQYYNGEERAKGNILERFSAQQFPDLHSELNLSSLELGDSALYFCASSTPGTPYNEQFFGPGTRLTVL.

The V gene is TRBV27, the J gene TRBJ2-1, with D maybe TRBD1 (6 bases). This CDR3 contains 13 residues. Trimming took 4 bases from V and 2 from J, leaving 6 bases between them. In germline, CDR1 is MNHEY, CDR2 SMNVEV (reference sequence). The CDR3 sequence: CASSWGPYNEQFF. The CDR3 bases are TGTGCCAGCAGTTGGGGGCCCTACAATGAGCAGTTCTTC.

The chain carries TRBV13 and TRBJ1-4, with no clear D. The germline V gene encodes CDR1 PRHDT and CDR2 FYEKMQ (reference sequence). The CDR3 is made up of 13 amino acids. V lost 0 bases and J lost 7, with 6 bases in between. CDR3 DNA: TGTGCCAGCAGCTTAGGAGTGTCTGAAAAACTGTTTTTT. Translating gives CASSLGVSEKLFF.

This clone has only one observation. The chain links TRBV19 to TRBJ2-1, with 7 bases identical to TRBD2. The CDR3 extends over 13 amino acids. CDR1 is LNHDA and CDR2 is SQIVND in the germline V gene (reference sequence). V was clipped by 7 bases and J by 4 bases; unmatched bases: 4. The CDR3 loop is CASTASGYNEQFF. The CDR3 DNA sequence: TGTGCCAGTACGGCTAGCGGATACAATGAGCAGTTCTTC.

This chain uses TRBV6-6 with TRBJ2-3; 7 nucleotides agree with TRBD1. Germline V gene data show CDR1 as MNHNY and CDR2 as SVGAGI (reference sequence). Trimming at V came to 4 bases and at J to 2 bases, leaving 6 bases not matched to a gene. The CDR3 has 15 residues. DNA for the CDR3: TGTGCCAGCAGTTCGGCACAGGGGAACACAGATACGCAGTATTTT. The encoded protein is CASSSAQGNTDTQYF.